These T cell receptor beta chains were read from a single sample in a study of blood T cell repertoires in COVID-19. TCRdb's copy holds only in-frame clones and misses some; the assay was immunoSEQ multiplex PCR. This repertoire shows around 92,000 clones, nearly 90% found once; its top ten account for roughly 5.2%. Material: peripheral blood. Receptors originate from a woman older than 75 with active COVID-19. CDR3s include the opening cysteine and the closing phenylalanine or tryptophan. A D gene is named only where the DNA matches it firmly. Some rows have no size entry. The others give once, few or many, or a class for an expanded clone.

v_gene: TRBV12-2
abundance: NA
d_gene: NA
j_gene: TRBJ2-7
CDR3aa: CASRYGLAERGEQYF
CDR3nt: TGTGCAAGTCGCTATGGACTAGCGGAGAGGGGCGAGCAGTACTTC

v_gene: TRBV7-3
abundance: NA
d_gene: NA
j_gene: TRBJ2-7
CDR3aa: CASSLIGGYEQYF
CDR3nt: TGTGCCAGCAGCTTAATCGGCGGCTACGAGCAGTACTTC

v_gene: TRBV19
abundance: NA
d_gene: TRBD2
j_gene: TRBJ2-5
CDR3aa: CASSVPSEPGRETQYF
CDR3nt: TGTGCCAGTAGTGTTCCCAGCGAGCCCGGGAGGGAGACCCAGTACTTC

v_gene: TRBV4-2
abundance: NA
d_gene: NA
j_gene: TRBJ2-4
CDR3aa: CASSQDWGEYPQNIQYF
CDR3nt: TGTGCCAGCAGCCAAGATTGGGGGGAATACCCACAAAACATTCAGTACTTC

v_gene: TRBV5-1
abundance: few
d_gene: TRBD2
j_gene: TRBJ2-1
CDR3aa: CASSFPLAGDNEQFF
CDR3nt: TGCGCCAGCAGCTTTCCCCTAGCGGGGGACAATGAGCAGTTCTTC

v_gene: TRBV19
abundance: NA
d_gene: TRBD2
j_gene: TRBJ2-5
CDR3aa: CASSIEASGNLGTQYF
CDR3nt: TGTGCCAGTAGTATAGAGGCTAGCGGGAACCTAGGGACCCAGTACTTC

v_gene: TRBV20-1
abundance: NA
d_gene: TRBD2
j_gene: TRBJ2-1
CDR3aa: CSASRYSGTSGRGWQFF
CDR3nt: TGCAGTGCTAGTAGATACTCCGGGACTAGCGGGAGGGGATGGCAGTTCTTC

v_gene: TRBV30
abundance: NA
d_gene: NA
j_gene: TRBJ1-2
CDR3aa: CAWSPPETPSRGYTF
CDR3nt: TGTGCCTGGAGTCCCCCCGAGACCCCCAGCAGGGGCTACACCTTC

v_gene: TRBV19
abundance: NA
d_gene: TRBD1
j_gene: TRBJ2-5
CDR3aa: CASSISDRAQETQYF
CDR3nt: TGTGCCAGTAGTATATCCGACAGGGCCCAAGAGACCCAGTACTTC

v_gene: TRBV18
abundance: few
d_gene: NA
j_gene: TRBJ1-2
CDR3aa: CASSPSHGEGYTF
CDR3nt: TGTGCCAGCTCACCTTCCCACGGGGAAGGCTACACCTTC

v_gene: TRBV9
abundance: NA
d_gene: TRBD2
j_gene: TRBJ2-1
CDR3aa: CASSTTSGRAMAYNEQFF
CDR3nt: TGTGCCAGCAGCACCACTAGCGGGAGGGCCATGGCGTACAATGAGCAGTTCTTC

v_gene: TRBV18
abundance: NA
d_gene: NA
j_gene: TRBJ2-2
CDR3aa: CASSPTAMRTGELFF
CDR3nt: TGTGCCAGCTCACCAACTGCGATGCGGACCGGGGAGCTGTTTTTT

v_gene: TRBV7-9
abundance: NA
d_gene: TRBD2
j_gene: TRBJ2-3
CDR3aa: CASSLTLASGRAGTDTQYF
CDR3nt: TGTGCCAGCAGCTTGACCCTGGCTAGCGGGAGGGCCGGCACAGATACGCAGTATTTT

v_gene: TRBV3-1/TRBV3-2
abundance: NA
d_gene: TRBD2
j_gene: TRBJ2-1
CDR3aa: CASSRTSGNEQFF
CDR3nt: TGTGCCAGCAGTCGGACTAGCGGCAATGAGCAGTTCTTC

v_gene: TRBV6-2/TRBV6-3
abundance: NA
d_gene: NA
j_gene: TRBJ2-3
CDR3aa: CASSYHGGTQYF
CDR3nt: TGTGCCAGCAGTTACCACGGGGGTACGCAGTATTTT

v_gene: TRBV27
abundance: NA
d_gene: NA
j_gene: TRBJ1-1
CDR3aa: CASQPAWTTNTEAFF
CDR3nt: TGTGCCAGCCAACCTGCCTGGACAACGAACACTGAAGCTTTCTTT

v_gene: TRBV5-8
abundance: NA
d_gene: NA
j_gene: TRBJ1-5
CDR3aa: CASSFPGTKNQPQHF
CDR3nt: TGTGCCAGCAGCTTTCCGGGGACAAAAAATCAGCCCCAGCATTTT

v_gene: TRBV6-2/TRBV6-3
abundance: NA
d_gene: TRBD2
j_gene: TRBJ2-7
CDR3aa: CASSSGLAGASYEQYF
CDR3nt: TGTGCCAGCAGTTCGGGACTAGCGGGAGCTTCGTACGAGCAGTACTTC

v_gene: TRBV12-3/TRBV12-4
abundance: NA
d_gene: TRBD1
j_gene: TRBJ1-2
CDR3aa: CASSNRGARGYTF
CDR3nt: TGTGCCAGCAGCAACAGGGGGGCCCGAGGCTACACCTTC

v_gene: TRBV5-5
abundance: once
d_gene: NA
j_gene: TRBJ2-1
CDR3aa: CASSLYLPGMDEQFF
CDR3nt: TGTGCCAGCAGCTTGTATCTTCCCGGGATGGATGAGCAGTTCTTC

v_gene: TRBV7-2
abundance: NA
d_gene: NA
j_gene: TRBJ2-5
CDR3aa: CASSTPPGLQKYF
CDR3nt: TGTGCCAGCAGCACCCCTCCGGGACTCCAGAAATACTTC

v_gene: TRBV28
abundance: NA
d_gene: TRBD1
j_gene: TRBJ1-2
CDR3aa: CASSLGQVIYGYTF
CDR3nt: TGTGCCAGCAGTTTAGGACAGGTTATCTATGGCTACACCTTC